This T cell receptor (beta chain) was documented in a study of identifying expanded T cells in peripheral blood. The germline V gene encodes CDR1 MRHNA and CDR2 SNTAGT. Trimming cost V 2 bases and J 6 bases, with 8 bases left between them. CDR3 length: 13 amino acids. Regarding this clone: Its specificity is unknown.

Findings and caveats of the study: Variance in clone template counts between two-week samples significantly increased with total template count across all healthy donors. Roughly 1.1 clones differed between technical replicates, versus roughly 16 and 20 over time.

No infections or other immune events were documented during collection. Some clones are missing from TCRdb's copy, which holds only in-frame ones; the method was immunoSEQ multiplex PCR. The sample contains 70,000 to 95,000 clones, 85% to 90% of which appear only once. The chain joins TRBV6-4 to TRBJ2-1, with unresolved D. Material: blood. The TCR comes from a person aged 18 to 75 in good health. The CDR3 nucleotides are TGTGCCAGCAGTGACAGGGTCGCCAATGAGCAGTTCTTC. Its protein product is CASSDRVANEQFF.